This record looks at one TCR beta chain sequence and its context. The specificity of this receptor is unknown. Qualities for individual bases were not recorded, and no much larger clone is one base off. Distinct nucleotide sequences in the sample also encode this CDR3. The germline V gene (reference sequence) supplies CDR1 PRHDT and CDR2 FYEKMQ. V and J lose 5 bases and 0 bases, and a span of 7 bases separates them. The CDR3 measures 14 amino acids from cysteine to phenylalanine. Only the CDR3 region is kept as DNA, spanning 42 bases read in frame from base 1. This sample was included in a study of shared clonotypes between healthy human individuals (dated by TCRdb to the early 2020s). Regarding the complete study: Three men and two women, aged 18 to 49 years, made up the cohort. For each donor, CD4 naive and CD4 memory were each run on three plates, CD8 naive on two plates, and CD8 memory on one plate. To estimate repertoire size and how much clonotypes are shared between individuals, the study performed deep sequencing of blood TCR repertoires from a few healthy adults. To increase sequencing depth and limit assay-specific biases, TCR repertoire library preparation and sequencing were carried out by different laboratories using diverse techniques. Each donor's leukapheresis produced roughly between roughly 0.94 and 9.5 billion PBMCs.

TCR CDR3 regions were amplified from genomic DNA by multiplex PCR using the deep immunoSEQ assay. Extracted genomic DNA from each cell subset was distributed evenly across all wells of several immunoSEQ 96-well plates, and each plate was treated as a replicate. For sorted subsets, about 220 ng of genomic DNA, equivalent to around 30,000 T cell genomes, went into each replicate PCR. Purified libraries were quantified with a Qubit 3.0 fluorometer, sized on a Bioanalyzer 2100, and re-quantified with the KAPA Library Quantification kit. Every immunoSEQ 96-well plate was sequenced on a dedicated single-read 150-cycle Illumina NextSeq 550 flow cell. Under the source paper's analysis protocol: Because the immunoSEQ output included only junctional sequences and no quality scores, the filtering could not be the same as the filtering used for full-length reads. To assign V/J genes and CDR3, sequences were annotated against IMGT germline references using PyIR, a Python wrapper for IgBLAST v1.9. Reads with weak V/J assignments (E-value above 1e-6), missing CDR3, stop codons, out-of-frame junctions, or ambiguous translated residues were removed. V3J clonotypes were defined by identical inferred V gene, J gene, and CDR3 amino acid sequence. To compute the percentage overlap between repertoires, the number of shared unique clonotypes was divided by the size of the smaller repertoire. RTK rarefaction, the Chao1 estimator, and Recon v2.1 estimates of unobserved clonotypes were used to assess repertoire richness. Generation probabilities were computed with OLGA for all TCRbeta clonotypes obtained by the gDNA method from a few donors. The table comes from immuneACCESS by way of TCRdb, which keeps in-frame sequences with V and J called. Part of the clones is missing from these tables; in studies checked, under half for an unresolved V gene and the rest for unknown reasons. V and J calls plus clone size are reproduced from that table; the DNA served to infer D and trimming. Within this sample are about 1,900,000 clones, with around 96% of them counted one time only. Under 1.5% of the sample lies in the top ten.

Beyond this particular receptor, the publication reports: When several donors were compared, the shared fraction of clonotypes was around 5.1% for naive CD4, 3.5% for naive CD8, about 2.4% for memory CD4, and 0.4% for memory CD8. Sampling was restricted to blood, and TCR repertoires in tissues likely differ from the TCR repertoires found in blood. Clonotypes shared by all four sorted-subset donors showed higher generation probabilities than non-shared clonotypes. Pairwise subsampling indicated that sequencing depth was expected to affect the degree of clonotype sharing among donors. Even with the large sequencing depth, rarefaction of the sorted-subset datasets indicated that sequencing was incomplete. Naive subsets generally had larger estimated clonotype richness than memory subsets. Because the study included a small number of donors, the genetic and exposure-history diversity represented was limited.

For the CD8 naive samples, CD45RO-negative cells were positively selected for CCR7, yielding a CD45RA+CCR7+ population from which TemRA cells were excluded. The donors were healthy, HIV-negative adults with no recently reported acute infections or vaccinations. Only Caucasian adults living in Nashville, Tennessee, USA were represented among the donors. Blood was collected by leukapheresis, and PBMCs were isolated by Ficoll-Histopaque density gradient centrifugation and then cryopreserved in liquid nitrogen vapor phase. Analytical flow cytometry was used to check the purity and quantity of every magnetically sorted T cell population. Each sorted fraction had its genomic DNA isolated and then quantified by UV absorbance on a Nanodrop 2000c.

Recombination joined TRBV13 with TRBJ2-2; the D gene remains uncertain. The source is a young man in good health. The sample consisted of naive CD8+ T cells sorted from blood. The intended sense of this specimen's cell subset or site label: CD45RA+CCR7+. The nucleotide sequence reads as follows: TGTGCCAGCAGCCCGGGCCCGAACACCGGGGAGCTGTTTTTT. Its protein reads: CASSPGPNTGELFF. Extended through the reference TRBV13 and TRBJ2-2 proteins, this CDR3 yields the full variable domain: AAGVIQSPRHLIKEKRETATLKCYPIPRHDTVYWYQQGPGQDPQFLISFYEKMQSDKGSIPDRFSAQQFSDYHSELNMSSLELGDSALYFCASSPGPNTGELFFGEGSRLTVL.